These 25 T cell receptor beta chains were sequenced from one sample in a study of regulatory and conventional T cells in breast cancer. TCRdb re-analysed the PCR reads in MiXCR, keeping a single row per CDR3 protein. The repertoire holds over 15,000 distinct CDR3 sequences, with 32% as singletons. The sequenced material came from conventional T cells from blood. Source of these receptors: a female donor in good health.

The chain joins TRBV7-2 to TRBJ2-5, with 9 bases lining up with TRBD1. J was trimmed by 2 bases and V by 0 bases; bases with no gene match: 1. This CDR3 is built from 15 residues. Germline loops: CDR1 SGHTA, CDR2 FQGNSA. CDR3 residues: CASSLAGTGQETQYF. CDR3 DNA sequence: TGTGCCAGCAGCTTAGCGGGGACAGGGCAAGAGACCCAGTACTTC.

This clonotype is categorized as medium-sized (0.01 to 0.1%). J is TRBJ2-6 and V is TRBV28; tentative D call: TRBD2 (6 bases). The CDR3 runs 15 residues. Trimming cost V 6 bases and J 2 bases, with 11 bases left between them. Germline CDR1 is MDHEN and CDR2 is SYDVKM. The CDR3 spells CASSPSGAGANVLTF. CDR3 nucleotides: TGTGCCAGCAGCCCGTCGGGAGCTGGGGCCAACGTCCTGACTTTC.

This clonotype was seen more than once but under ten times. This chain uses TRBV20-1 with TRBJ2-1; TRBD2 might be the D (6 bases). The CDR3 is 15 amino acids. The ends were cut back, 6 bases at V and 5 bases at J, with 20 bases in the middle. The germline CDR1 and CDR2 sequences are DFQATT and SNEGSKA (reference sequence). The CDR3 nucleotides are TGCAGTGCCCCTAGGGCGGGACGGGTCCACAATGAGCAGTTCTTC. As protein: CSAPRAGRVHNEQFF.

This clonotype has a single count. This may be a read error, as it is one base from a much larger clone. The CDR3 end shows no conserved phenylalanine or tryptophan, and so a read error is likely. The V call is TRBV20-1, the J call TRBJ1-2, with D perhaps matching TRBD1 (5 bases). CDR3 length equals 13 residues. Germline lookup yields CDR1 DFQATT and CDR2 SNEGSKA (reference sequence). V shed 5 bases and J shed 2 bases, with 12 bases lying between them. Here the CDR3 DNA reads TGCAGTGCTGACTCCAGGGAAAACTATGGCTACACCCTC. This sequence encodes CSADSRENYGYTL.

Comment on this clonotype: Mismatch with germline at one junction end may stem from a read error. V gene TRBV6-2 or TRBV6-3 combines with J gene TRBJ1-4; D gene ambiguous. The germline V gene has CDR1 MNHEY and CDR2 SVGEGT. The CDR3 loop spans 15 amino acids. The CDR3 here is CASSSIEGLREKLFF. Written as DNA, the CDR3 is TGTGCCAGCAGTTCCATCGAGGGATTACGCGAAAAACTGTTCTTT.

This clonotype was observed many times. V is TRBV7-9 and J is TRBJ2-7; 8 nucleotides line up with TRBD1. The trim removed 4 bases at V and 3 bases at J, leaving 5 bases unmatched. Per germline, CDR1 SEHNR and CDR2 FQNEAQ (reference sequence). This CDR3 has 14 residues. In DNA form, the CDR3 reads TGTGCCAGCAGCTCAATTGGACAGGGCTACGAGCAGTACTTC. It specifies CASSSIGQGYEQYF.

This clonotype was counted only a few times. This chain joins TRBV12-3 or TRBV12-4 and TRBJ2-1; TRBD1 matches 7 bases. Trimming took 7 bases from V and 0 from J; bases not matched to a gene: 6. The CDR3 consists of 15 residues. The CDR3: CASTPGDSSYNEQFF. CDR3 bases: TGTGCCAGCACCCCCGGGGACAGCTCCTACAATGAGCAGTTCTTC.

This clonotype showed up just once. A junction boundary mismatches the germline segment, possibly from a read error. The rearrangement links TRBV9 to TRBJ1-4; possible D gene TRBD1, 6 bases. The CDR3 has 15 amino acids. In germline, CDR1 is SGDLS, CDR2 YYNGEE. The CDR3 region is CASSVEGRGGEKLSF. The CDR3 DNA is TGTGCCAGCAGCGTAGAGGGCAGGGGTGGTGAAAAACTGTCTTTT.

The chain links TRBV7-9 to TRBJ2-1, with 8 nucleotides matching TRBD1. J was trimmed by 8 bases and V by 3 bases; bases with no gene match: 9. Germline V lookup: CDR1 SEHNR, CDR2 FQNEAQ (reference sequence). This CDR3 has 15 residues. CDR3 in amino acids: CASSFGTGPGDEQFF. CDR3 DNA: TGTGCCAGCAGCTTCGGGACAGGCCCCGGGGATGAGCAGTTCTTC.

J is TRBJ2-1 and V is TRBV5-1, with TRBD2 matching over 10 bases. Germline V gene lookup returns CDR1 SGHRS and CDR2 YFSETQ. This CDR3 is 16 amino acids long. The J segment lost 5 bases and the V segment lost 6 bases, leaving 11 bases of the junction unmatched. The CDR3 nucleotides read TGCGCCAGCACATGGCTAGCGGGAGACTATAACAATGAGCAGTTCTTC. Protein product: CASTWLAGDYNNEQFF.

This clonotype was seen a few times. The V gene is TRBV15, the J gene TRBJ1-5, with TRBD1 matching 8 bases. The V gene end was trimmed by 0 bases and the J gene end by 0 bases; junction bases not matched to a gene: 16. This CDR3 spans 21 amino acids. Germline CDR1 LNHNV, CDR2 YYDKDF (reference sequence). Here the CDR3 reads CATSRDLRIRTQGDSNQPQHF. CDR3 nucleotides: TGTGCCACCAGCAGAGATTTACGAATAAGAACACAGGGGGATAGCAATCAGCCCCAGCATTTT. Based on the CDR3 plus reference TRBV15 and TRBJ1-5, the full variable domain is DAMVIQNPRYQVTQFGKPVTLSCSQTLNHNVMYWYQQKSSQAPKLLFHYYDKDFNNEADTPDNFQSRRPNTSFCFLDIRSPGLGDTAMYLCATSRDLRIRTQGDSNQPQHFGDGTRLSIL.

The chain uses TRBV20-1 and TRBJ1-1, with D tentatively TRBD1 (5 bases). The CDR3 spans 14 residues. V was cut by 3 bases and J by 2 bases, with 13 bases left in between. In germline, CDR1 is DFQATT, CDR2 SNEGSKA (reference sequence). As DNA, the CDR3 is TGCAGTGCTAGCTGGACACAACCTAACACTGAAGCTTTCTTT. It encodes CSASWTQPNTEAFF.

V is TRBV27 and J is TRBJ2-7; 7 bases agree with TRBD2. After removal of 8 bases from V and 5 bases from J, the junction contained 12 bases not matched to a gene. The CDR3 covers 14 residues. Germline V lookup: CDR1 MNHEY, CDR2 SMNVEV (reference sequence). CDR3 DNA: TGTGCCAGCCGAGTTGGGGGAGGGGCTCACGAGCAGTACTTC. This codes for CASRVGGGAHEQYF.

V and J are TRBV7-2 and TRBJ1-2; 8 nucleotides align to TRBD1. Germline-derived CDR1 and CDR2 are SGHTA and FQGNSA. The CDR3 runs to 15 residues. V lost 4 bases and J lost 7; bases outside the gene matches: 11. CDR3 nucleotides: TGTGCCAGCAGCTACCGCGGGCAGGGGGCTAGTGGCTACACCTTC. Translating gives CASSYRGQGASGYTF.

The chain uses TRBV4-2 and TRBJ1-5; 7 bases are a match to TRBD1. The CDR3 covers 15 residues. Germline CDR1 reads LGHNA; CDR2 reads YNFKEQ. V lost 1 base and J lost 5; bases outside the gene matches: 5. CDR3 sequence: CASSQGDRSDQPQHF. CDR3 DNA sequence: TGTGCCAGCAGCCAAGGGGACAGAAGTGATCAGCCCCAGCATTTT.

This clonotype showed up many times. The chain links TRBV6-2 or TRBV6-3 to TRBJ1-5; a possible D gene is TRBD1 (5 bases). The CDR3 covers 15 residues. The V end lost 7 bases, the J end lost 7 bases, and 20 bases lay between the germline ends. Germline lookup yields CDR1 MNHEY and CDR2 SVGEGT. CDR3 in amino acids: CASTRGWGRGQPQHF. The CDR3 DNA is TGTGCCAGCACCCGGGGGTGGGGAAGGGGACAGCCCCAGCATTTT.

This clonotype was seen a handful of times. This sequence joins TRBV2 and TRBJ2-7; D uncertain. Germline CDR1 SNHLY, CDR2 FYNNEI. The CDR3 loop spans 12 amino acids. V lost 5 bases and J 5 bases, leaving 10 bases between the germline ends. The DNA for the CDR3 is TGTGCCAGCAGTTCGGGCAGCCACGAGCAGTACTTC. It translates to CASSSGSHEQYF.

This rearrangement joins TRBV12-3 or TRBV12-4 to TRBJ2-1; TRBD2 matches at 8 bases. The ends lost 4 bases at V and 4 bases at J; junction bases unmatched: 6. There are 15 residues in the CDR3. CDR3 region: CASSSVAGSYNEQFF. Here the CDR3 DNA reads TGTGCCAGCAGTTCGGTAGCGGGGTCTTACAATGAGCAGTTCTTC.

In its sample, this clonotype was seen a few times. The chain links TRBV6-2 or TRBV6-3 to TRBJ1-2, with 7 bases matching TRBD1. Germline values: CDR1 MNHEY, CDR2 SVGEGT. V shed 2 bases and J 4 bases; nucleotides not matched to a gene: 4. The CDR3 totals 14 residues. Written as DNA, the CDR3 is TGTGCCAGCAGTTACCCACAGGGGACCTATGGCTACACCTTC. Its protein product is CASSYPQGTYGYTF.

Note on this clonotype: A read error may account for a junction end that differs from germline. The V call is TRBV5-1, the J call TRBJ2-1; weak D call: TRBD2 (6 bases). The CDR3 sequence is 13 residues long. Germline V CDR1 and CDR2: SGHRS, YFSETQ. CDR3 protein: CASSPGGDNEQFF. In DNA, the CDR3 is TGTGCCAGCAGCCCAGGAGGGGATAATGAGCAGTTCTTC.

This chain connects TRBV6-5 to TRBJ1-5; D possibly corresponds to TRBD1 (5 bases). The germline V gene encodes CDR1 MNHEY and CDR2 SVGAGI. The CDR3 extends over 15 amino acids. The V and J ends lost 6 bases and 0 bases respectively, with 12 bases between them. CDR3 protein: CASRPGTFSNQPQHF. The DNA of the CDR3 is TGTGCCAGCAGACCCGGGACGTTTAGCAATCAGCCCCAGCATTTT.

This clonotype was counted a few times. The rearrangement uses TRBV7-9 and TRBJ2-3; a possible D gene is TRBD2 (6 bases). Trimming stripped 3 bases from V and 2 bases from J, with 9 bases between. Germline CDR1 reads SEHNR; CDR2 reads FQNEAQ (reference sequence). This CDR3 is 14 amino acids long. The CDR3 reads CASSFAGNTDTQYF. In nucleotides, the CDR3 is TGTGCCAGCAGCTTCGCGGGAAACACAGATACGCAGTATTTT.

The chain carries TRBV18 and TRBJ1-2, with 7 bases that match TRBD1. Germline CDR1 is KGHSH and CDR2 is LQKENI. The trim removed 3 bases at V and 4 bases at J, leaving 11 bases unmatched. CDR3 length equals 16 residues. DNA of the CDR3: TGTGCCAGCTCACCCTCGGCTTTGGACAGGTTCTATGGCTACACCTTC. Translating it yields CASSPSALDRFYGYTF.

For this clonotype: The junction shows a germline mismatch at one end, possibly a read error. The V call is TRBV7-3, the J call TRBJ2-2; TRBD2 matches at 14 bases. The CDR3 has 16 amino acids. Germline CDR1 SGHTA, CDR2 FQGTGA. The CDR3 reads CASSLGLAGGTGELSF. CDR3 DNA sequence: TGTGCCAGCAGCTTAGGACTAGCGGGAGGAACCGGGGAGCTGTCTTTT.

This clonotype was found a few times. The rearrangement links TRBV2 to TRBJ2-7, with D perhaps assigned TRBD1 or TRBD2 (5 bases each). V was pared by 9 bases and J by 3 bases, with 15 bases between. CDR1 is SNHLY and CDR2 is FYNNEI in the germline V gene. The CDR3 sequence is 13 residues long. CDR3 amino acids: CASSIRDLYEQYF. The CDR3 coding sequence is TGTGCCAGTTCAATCCGGGACCTCTACGAGCAGTACTTC.